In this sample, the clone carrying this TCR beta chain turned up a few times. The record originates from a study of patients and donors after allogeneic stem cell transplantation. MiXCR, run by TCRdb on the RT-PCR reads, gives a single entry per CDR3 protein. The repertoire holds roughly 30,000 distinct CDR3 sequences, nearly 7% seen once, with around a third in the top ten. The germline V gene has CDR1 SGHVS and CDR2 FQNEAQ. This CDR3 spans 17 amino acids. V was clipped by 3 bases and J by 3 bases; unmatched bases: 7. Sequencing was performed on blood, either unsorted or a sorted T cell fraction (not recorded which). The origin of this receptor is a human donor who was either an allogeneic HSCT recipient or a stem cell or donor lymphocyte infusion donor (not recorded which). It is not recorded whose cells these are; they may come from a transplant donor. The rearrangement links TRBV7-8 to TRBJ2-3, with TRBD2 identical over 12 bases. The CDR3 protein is CASSFRGTSGFTDTQYF. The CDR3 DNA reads TGTGCCAGCAGCTTTAGAGGGACTAGCGGGTTTACAGATACGCAGTATTTT.